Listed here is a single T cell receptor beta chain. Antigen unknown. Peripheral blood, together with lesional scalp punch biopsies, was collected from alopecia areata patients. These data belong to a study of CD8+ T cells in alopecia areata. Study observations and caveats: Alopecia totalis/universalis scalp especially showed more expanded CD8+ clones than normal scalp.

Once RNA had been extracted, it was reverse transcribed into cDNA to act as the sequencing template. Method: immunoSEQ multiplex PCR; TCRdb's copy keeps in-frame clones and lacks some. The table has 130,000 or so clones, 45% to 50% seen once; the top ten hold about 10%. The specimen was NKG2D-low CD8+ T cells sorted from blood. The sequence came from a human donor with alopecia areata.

The CDR3 loop reads CSPLYGNTDTQYF. CDR3 DNA: TGCAGCCCCCTCTACGGAAACACAGATACGCAGTATTTT. J is TRBJ2-3 and V is TRBV29-1; unclear D gene. V was trimmed by 8 bases and J by 2 bases, leaving 14 bases between them. In germline, CDR1 is SQVTM, CDR2 ANQGSEA. The CDR3 is 13 amino acids.